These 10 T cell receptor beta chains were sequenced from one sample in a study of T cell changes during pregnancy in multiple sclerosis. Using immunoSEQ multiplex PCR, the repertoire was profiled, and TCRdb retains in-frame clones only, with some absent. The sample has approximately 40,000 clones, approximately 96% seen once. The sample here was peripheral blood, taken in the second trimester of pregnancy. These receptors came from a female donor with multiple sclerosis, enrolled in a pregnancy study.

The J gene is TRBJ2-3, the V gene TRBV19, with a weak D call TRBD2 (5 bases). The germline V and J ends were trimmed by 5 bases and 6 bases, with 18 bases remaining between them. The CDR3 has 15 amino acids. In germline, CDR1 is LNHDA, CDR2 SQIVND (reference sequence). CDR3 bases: TGTGCCAGTAGTTCCAGAGGACTGCCGACGGATACGCAGTATTTT. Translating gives CASSSRGLPTDTQYF.

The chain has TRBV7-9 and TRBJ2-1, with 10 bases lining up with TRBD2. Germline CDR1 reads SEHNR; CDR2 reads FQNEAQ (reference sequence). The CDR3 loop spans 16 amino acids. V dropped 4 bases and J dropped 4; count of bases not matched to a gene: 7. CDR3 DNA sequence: TGTGCCAGCAGCTCAACCAGCGGGAGGGGTTACAATGAGCAGTTCTTC. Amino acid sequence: CASSSTSGRGYNEQFF.

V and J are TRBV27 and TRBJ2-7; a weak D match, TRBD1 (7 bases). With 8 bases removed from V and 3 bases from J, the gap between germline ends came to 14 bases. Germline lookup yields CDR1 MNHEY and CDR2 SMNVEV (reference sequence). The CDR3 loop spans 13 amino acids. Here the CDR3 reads CASSRDRVYEQYF. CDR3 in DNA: TGTGCCAGCTCGCGGGACAGAGTCTACGAGCAGTACTTC.

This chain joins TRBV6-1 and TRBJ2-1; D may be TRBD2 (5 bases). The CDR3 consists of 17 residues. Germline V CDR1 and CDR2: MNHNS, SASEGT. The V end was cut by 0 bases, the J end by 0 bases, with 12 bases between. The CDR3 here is CASSEADTGSSYNEQFF. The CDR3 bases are TGTGCCAGCAGTGAAGCGGATACTGGGAGCTCCTACAATGAGCAGTTCTTC.

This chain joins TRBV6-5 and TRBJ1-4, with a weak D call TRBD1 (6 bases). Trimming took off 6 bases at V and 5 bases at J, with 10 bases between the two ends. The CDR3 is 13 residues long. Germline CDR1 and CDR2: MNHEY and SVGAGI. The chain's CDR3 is CASREQGNEKLFF. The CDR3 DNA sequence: TGTGCCAGCAGGGAACAGGGCAATGAAAAACTGTTTTTT.

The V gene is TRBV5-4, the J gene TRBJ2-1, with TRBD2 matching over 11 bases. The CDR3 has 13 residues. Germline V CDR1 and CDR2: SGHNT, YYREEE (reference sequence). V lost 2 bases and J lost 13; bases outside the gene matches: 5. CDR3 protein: CASSFDSGRAQFF. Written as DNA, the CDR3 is TGTGCCAGCAGCTTTGATAGCGGGAGGGCACAGTTCTTC.

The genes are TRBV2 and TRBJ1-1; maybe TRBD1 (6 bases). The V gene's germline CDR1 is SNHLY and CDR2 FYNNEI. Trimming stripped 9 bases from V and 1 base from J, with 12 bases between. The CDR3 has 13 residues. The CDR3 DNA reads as TGTGCCAGGGCTAGACAGGCGAACACTGAAGCTTTCTTT. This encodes CARARQANTEAFF.

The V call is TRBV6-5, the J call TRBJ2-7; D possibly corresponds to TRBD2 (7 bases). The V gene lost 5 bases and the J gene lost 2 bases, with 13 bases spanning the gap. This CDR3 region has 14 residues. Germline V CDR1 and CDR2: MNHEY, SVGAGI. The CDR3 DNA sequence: TGTGCCAGCAGTGCGGCGGGGGCCGCCTACGAGCAGTACTTC. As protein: CASSAAGAAYEQYF.

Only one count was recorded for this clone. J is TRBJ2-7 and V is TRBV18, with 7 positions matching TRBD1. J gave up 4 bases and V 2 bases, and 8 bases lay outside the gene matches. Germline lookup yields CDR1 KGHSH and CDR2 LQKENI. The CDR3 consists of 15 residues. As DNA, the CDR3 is TGTGCCAGCTCACCATCCGCCCGGACAGGATACGAGCAGTACTTC. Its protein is CASSPSARTGYEQYF.

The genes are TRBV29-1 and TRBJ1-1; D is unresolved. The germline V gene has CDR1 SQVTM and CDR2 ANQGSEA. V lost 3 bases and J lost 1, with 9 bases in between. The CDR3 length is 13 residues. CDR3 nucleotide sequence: TGCAGCGTTGAGTTCCCAGGGAACACTGAAGCTTTCTTT. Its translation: CSVEFPGNTEAFF.